This TCR beta chain appears in the sequencing data of a study of neurological immune-mediated disorders. Study conclusions and caveats: Across subjects, expanded clones had no CDR3 amino acid sequences in common, pointing to private repertoires in all groups.

This clonotype has a count of ten or more. Antigen unknown. Unsorted libraries were generated from 2 million PBMCs. These cells had been stored in RNAlater at -80 C. The CDR3 runs to 15 residues. V trimming: 3 bases; J trimming: 4 bases; junction bases outside the gene matches: 4. Looked up from germline, CDR1 is SGDLS and CDR2 is YYNGEE. From 15-18 subjects, every sequencing run obtained over 170 million TCR-beta sequences. TCRdb fed the 5' RACE reads into MiXCR, producing one record per CDR3 protein. The sample includes 36,000 or so distinct CDR3 sequences, 10% of them seen just once. The receptor was derived from a woman in her twenties or thirties with HTLV-1-associated myelopathy (HAM/TSP). This chain uses TRBV9 with TRBJ2-7, with TRBD2 matching 13 bases. What was sequenced was PBMCs. Here the CDR3 reads CASSEGTSGVYEQYF. The CDR3 DNA reads TGTGCCAGCAGCGAGGGGACTAGCGGGGTGTACGAGCAGTACTTC.